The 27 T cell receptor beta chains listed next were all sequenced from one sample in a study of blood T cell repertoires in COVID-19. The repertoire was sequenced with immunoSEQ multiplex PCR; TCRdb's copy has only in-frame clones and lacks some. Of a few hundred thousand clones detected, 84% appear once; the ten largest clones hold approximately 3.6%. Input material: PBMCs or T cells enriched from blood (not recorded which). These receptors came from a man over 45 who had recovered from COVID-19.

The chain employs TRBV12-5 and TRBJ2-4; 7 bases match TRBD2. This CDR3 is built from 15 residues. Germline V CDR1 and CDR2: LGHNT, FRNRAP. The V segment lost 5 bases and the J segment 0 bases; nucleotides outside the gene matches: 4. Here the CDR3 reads CASGPGGVAKNIQYF. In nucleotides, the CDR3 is TGTGCTAGTGGTCCTGGGGGGGTAGCCAAAAACATTCAGTACTTC.

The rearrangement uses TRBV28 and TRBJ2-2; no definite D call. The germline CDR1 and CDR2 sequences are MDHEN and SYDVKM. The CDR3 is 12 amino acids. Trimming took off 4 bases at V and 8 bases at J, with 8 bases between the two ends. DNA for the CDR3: TGTGCCAGCAGTTCACTCGGTGGGGAGCTGTTTTTT. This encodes CASSSLGGELFF.

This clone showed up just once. The CDR3 nucleotides are TGTGCTAGTGGCCTACCGGCCCGGAGCAACACCGGGGAGCTGTTTTTT. It specifies CASGLPARSNTGELFF. V gene TRBV12-5 combines with J gene TRBJ2-2; D unresolved. CDR3 length: 16 amino acids. The germline V gene encodes CDR1 LGHNT and CDR2 FRNRAP. V dropped 6 bases and J dropped 2 bases, with 16 bases sitting between them.

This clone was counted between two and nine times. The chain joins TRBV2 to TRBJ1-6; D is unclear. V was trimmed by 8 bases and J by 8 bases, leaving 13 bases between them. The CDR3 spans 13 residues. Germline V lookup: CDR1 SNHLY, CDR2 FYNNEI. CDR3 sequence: CASFGARDSPLHF. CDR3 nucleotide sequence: TGTGCCAGCTTCGGCGCGAGGGATTCACCCCTCCACTTT.

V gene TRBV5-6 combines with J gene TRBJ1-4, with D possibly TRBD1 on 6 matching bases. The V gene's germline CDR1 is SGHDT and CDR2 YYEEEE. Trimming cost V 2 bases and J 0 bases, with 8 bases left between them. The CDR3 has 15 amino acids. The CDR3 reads CASSLQGSTNEKLFF. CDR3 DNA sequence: TGTGCCAGCAGCTTACAGGGCTCAACTAATGAAAAACTGTTTTTT.

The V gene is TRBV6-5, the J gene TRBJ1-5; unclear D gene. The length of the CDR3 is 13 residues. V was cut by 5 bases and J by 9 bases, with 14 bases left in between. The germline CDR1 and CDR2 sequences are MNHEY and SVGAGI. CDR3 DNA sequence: TGTGCCAGCAGTCGCAGGAGCGGTGGGCCCCAGCATTTT. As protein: CASSRRSGGPQHF.

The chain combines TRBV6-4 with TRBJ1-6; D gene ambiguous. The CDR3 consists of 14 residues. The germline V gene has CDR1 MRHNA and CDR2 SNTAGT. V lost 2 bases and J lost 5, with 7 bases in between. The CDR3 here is CASSDSDDNSPLHF. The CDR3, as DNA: TGTGCCAGCAGTGACAGCGACGATAATTCACCCCTCCACTTT.

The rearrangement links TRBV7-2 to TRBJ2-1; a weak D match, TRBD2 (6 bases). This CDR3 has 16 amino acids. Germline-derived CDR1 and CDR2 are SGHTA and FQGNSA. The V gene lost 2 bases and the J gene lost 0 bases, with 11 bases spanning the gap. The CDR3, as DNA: TGTGCCAGCAGCTTAAGTAGCGGAAGCTCCTACAATGAGCAGTTCTTC. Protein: CASSLSSGSSYNEQFF.

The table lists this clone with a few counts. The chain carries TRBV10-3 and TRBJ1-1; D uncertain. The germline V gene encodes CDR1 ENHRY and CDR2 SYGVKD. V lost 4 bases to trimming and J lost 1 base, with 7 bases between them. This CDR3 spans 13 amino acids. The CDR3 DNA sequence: TGTGCCATCAGTGTTCACAGGAACACTGAAGCTTTCTTT. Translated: CAISVHRNTEAFF.

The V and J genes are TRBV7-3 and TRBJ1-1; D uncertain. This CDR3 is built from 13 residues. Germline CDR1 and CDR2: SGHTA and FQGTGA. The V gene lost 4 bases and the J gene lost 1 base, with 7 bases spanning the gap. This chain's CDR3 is CASSSQKNTEAFF. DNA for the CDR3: TGTGCCAGCAGCTCTCAGAAGAACACTGAAGCTTTCTTT.

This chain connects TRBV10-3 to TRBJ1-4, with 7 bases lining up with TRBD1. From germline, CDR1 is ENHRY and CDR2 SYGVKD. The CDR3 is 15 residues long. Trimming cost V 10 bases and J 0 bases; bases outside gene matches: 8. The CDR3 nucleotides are TGTGCCACGAGGGACAGAGTCGCAACTAATGAAAAACTGTTTTTT. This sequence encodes CATRDRVATNEKLFF.

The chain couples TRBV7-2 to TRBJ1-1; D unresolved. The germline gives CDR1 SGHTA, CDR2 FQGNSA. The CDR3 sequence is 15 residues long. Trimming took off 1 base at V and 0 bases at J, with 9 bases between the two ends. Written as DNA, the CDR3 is TGTGCCAGCAGCTTAGACATTGGAGTGAACACTGAAGCTTTCTTT. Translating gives CASSLDIGVNTEAFF.

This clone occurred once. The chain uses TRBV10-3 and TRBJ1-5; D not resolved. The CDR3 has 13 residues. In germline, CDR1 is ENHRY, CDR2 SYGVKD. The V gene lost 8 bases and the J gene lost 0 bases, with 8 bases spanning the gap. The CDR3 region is CAICQSSNQPQHF. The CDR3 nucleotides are TGTGCCATCTGCCAGTCTAGCAATCAGCCCCAGCATTTT.

CDR3 protein: CASRDGQGSTGELFF. CDR3 nucleotides: TGCGCCAGCAGGGATGGACAGGGAAGCACCGGGGAGCTGTTTTTT. The chain combines TRBV10-1 with TRBJ2-2; 8 positions agree with TRBD1. The CDR3 sequence is 15 residues long. After removal of 6 bases from V and 4 bases from J, the junction contained 7 bases not matched to a gene. The germline V gene has CDR1 WNHNN and CDR2 SYGVQD (reference sequence).

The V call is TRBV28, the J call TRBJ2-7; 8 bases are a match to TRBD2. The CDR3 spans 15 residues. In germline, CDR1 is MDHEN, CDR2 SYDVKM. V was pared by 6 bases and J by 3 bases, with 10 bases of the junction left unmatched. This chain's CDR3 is CASSPGGGFGYEQYF. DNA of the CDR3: TGTGCCAGCAGCCCCGGGGGGGGGTTCGGCTACGAGCAGTACTTC.

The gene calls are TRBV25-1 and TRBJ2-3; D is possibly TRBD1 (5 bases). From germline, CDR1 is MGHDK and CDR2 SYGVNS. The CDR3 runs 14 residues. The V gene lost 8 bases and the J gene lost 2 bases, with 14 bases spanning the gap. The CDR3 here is CASEAGIITDTQYF. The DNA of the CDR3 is TGTGCCAGCGAAGCAGGGATTATCACAGATACGCAGTATTTT.

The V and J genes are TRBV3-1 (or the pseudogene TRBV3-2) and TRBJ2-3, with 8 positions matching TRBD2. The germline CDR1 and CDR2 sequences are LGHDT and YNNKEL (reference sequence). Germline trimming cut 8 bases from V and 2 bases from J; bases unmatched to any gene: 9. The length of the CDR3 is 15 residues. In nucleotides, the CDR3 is TGTGCCAGCGGGGCGGGGGGACTACCCACAGATACGCAGTATTTT. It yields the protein CASGAGGLPTDTQYF.

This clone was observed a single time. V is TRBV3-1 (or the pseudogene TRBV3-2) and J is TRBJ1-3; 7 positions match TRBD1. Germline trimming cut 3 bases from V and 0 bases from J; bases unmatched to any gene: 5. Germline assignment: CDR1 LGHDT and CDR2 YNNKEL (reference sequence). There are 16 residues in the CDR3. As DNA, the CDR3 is TGTGCCAGCAGCCATCGGACAGGTTTCTCTGGAAACACCATATATTTT. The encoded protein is CASSHRTGFSGNTIYF.

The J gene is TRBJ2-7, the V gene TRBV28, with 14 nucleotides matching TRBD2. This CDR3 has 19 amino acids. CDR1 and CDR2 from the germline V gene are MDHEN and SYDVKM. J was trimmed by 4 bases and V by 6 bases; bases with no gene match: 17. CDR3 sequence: CASRASGGLAGVSTYEQYF. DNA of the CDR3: TGTGCCAGCAGGGCCAGCGGGGGACTAGCGGGAGTAAGTACGTACGAGCAGTACTTC.

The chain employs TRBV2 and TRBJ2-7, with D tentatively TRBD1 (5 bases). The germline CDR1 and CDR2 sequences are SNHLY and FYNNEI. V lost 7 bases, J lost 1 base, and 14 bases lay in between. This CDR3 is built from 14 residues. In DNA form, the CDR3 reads TGTGCCAGCAACTCTGAGACAGAATCCTACGAGCAGTACTTC. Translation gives CASNSETESYEQYF.

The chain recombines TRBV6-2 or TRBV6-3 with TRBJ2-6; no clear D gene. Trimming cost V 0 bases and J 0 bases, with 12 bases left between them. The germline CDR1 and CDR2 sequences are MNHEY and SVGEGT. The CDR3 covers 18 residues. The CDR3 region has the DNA TGTGCCAGCAGTTACTCGAGAGGTGGCGCCTCTGGGGCCAACGTCCTGACTTTC. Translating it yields CASSYSRGGASGANVLTF.

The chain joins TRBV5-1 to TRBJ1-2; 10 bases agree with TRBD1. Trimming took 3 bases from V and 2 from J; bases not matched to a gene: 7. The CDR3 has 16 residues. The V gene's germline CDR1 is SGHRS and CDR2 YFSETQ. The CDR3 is CASSSDPGQGNYGYTF. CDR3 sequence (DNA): TGCGCCAGCAGCTCAGACCCGGGACAGGGGAACTATGGCTACACCTTC.

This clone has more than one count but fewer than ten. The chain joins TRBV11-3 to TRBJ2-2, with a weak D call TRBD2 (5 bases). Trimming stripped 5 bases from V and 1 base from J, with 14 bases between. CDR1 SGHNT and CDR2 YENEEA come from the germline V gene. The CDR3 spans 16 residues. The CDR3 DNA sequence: TGTGCCAGCAGCCCCGCGTCTAGCAGGAACACCGGGGAGCTGTTTTTT. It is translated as CASSPASSRNTGELFF.

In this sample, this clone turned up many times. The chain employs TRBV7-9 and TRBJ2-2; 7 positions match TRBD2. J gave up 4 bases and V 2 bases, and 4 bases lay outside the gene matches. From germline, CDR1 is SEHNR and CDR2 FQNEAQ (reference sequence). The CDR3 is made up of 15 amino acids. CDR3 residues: CASSLQERGTGELFF. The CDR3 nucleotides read TGTGCCAGCAGCTTACAGGAGCGGGGCACCGGGGAGCTGTTTTTT. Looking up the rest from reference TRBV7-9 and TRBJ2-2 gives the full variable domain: DTGVSQNPRHKITKRGQNVTFRCDPISEHNRLYWYRQTLGQGPEFLTYFQNEAQLEKSRLLSDRFSAERPKGSFSTLEIQRTEQGDSAMYLCASSLQERGTGELFFGEGSRLTVL.

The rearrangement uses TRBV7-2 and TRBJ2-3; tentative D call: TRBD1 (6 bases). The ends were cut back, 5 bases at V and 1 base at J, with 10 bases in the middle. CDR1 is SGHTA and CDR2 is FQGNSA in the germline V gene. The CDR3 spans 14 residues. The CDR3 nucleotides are TGTGCCAGCAGCCACAGGGTTGGCACAGATACGCAGTATTTT. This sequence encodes CASSHRVGTDTQYF.

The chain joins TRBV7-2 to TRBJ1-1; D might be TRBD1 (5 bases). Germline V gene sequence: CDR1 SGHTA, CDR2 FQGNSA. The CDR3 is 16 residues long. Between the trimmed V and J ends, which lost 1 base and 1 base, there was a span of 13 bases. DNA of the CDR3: TGTGCCAGCAGCTTAGTAAGCGGGGCAGGGAACACTGAAGCTTTCTTT. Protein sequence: CASSLVSGAGNTEAFF.

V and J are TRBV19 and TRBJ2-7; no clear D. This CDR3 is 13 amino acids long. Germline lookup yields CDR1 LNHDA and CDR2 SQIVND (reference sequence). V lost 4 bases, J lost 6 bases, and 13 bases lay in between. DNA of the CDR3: TGTGCCAGTAGTACCCTGGGCAGTTCCGAGCAGTACTTC. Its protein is CASSTLGSSEQYF.